This is a list of T cell receptor beta chains from one sample in a study of T cell repertoires and Cas9 in healthy adults. The protocol was immunoSEQ multiplex PCR, while the TCRdb copy is restricted to in-frame clones and leaves out a portion. Counted here are some 14,000 clones, under 90% occurring once; the ten biggest clones make up roughly 1.9%. Source material: Tregs (CD4+, CD25+, CD127-, CD137-, CD154-) from PBMCs; culture status not recorded. The receptors stem from a human donor in good health. Each CDR3 is given with its conserved first and last residue. A D gene is named only where the DNA matches it firmly.

d_call	v_call	j_call	cdr3_aa
TRBD1	TRBV2	TRBJ2-1	CASSELQGAGEQFF
NA	TRBV4-1	TRBJ2-3	CASSRFTPDTQYF
NA	TRBV4-2	TRBJ1-2	CASSQALGTYYGYTF
TRBD1	TRBV6-1	TRBJ2-3	CASSRDRGRTNTQYF
NA	TRBV6-5	TRBJ2-1	CASSYWASEQFF
TRBD1	TRBV29-1	TRBJ2-7	CSVGQGVWEQYF
NA	TRBV4-1	TRBJ2-7	CASSQYGAQGPYEQYF
TRBD1	TRBV7-8	TRBJ1-1	CASSPGNDRGPGSFF
TRBD1	TRBV2	TRBJ1-2	CASKQRTGGTDYGYTF
NA	TRBV4-1	TRBJ2-5	CASSQDPRGGETQYF
NA	TRBV19	TRBJ2-5	CASSMAETQYF
TRBD1	TRBV5-1	TRBJ2-7	CASSLMTGGGYEQYF
TRBD1	TRBV6-1	TRBJ1-2	CASSRSGTGSYGYTF
TRBD1	TRBV5-5	TRBJ2-2	CASSLEVFHRGNTGELFF
TRBD1	TRBV5-5	TRBJ1-4	CASSLNAGTGGEKLFF
NA	TRBV6-1	TRBJ2-7	CASSEAPQGWYEQYF
NA	TRBV28	TRBJ2-1	CASSLANEQFF
NA	TRBV27	TRBJ2-1	CASGAGTYNEQFF
NA	TRBV27	TRBJ2-3	CASHGGWAGTDTQYF
NA	TRBV15	TRBJ2-2	CATSRVRGNSPGELFF
NA	TRBV10-3	TRBJ2-7	CAIGAAGYEQYF
TRBD1	TRBV10-3	TRBJ1-6	CAISEQAGGYYNSPLHF
TRBD1	TRBV18	TRBJ1-1	CASSPAGGNTEAFF
NA	TRBV6-1	TRBJ1-6	CASREGYSPLHF
NA	TRBV28	TRBJ1-2	CASSLWAVGNYGYTF
TRBD2	TRBV19	TRBJ2-1	CASSIPGLAKNEQFF
NA	TRBV6-5	TRBJ2-7	CASSYSDRSYSYEQYF
TRBD1	TRBV5-1	TRBJ1-1	CASSSLDRAIATEAFF
NA	TRBV7-9	TRBJ1-2	CASSLAGQSEDYTF
NA	TRBV18	TRBJ2-7	CASSPLSDEQYF
NA	TRBV12-2	TRBJ1-5	CASRLARVQPQHF
NA	TRBV6-5	TRBJ1-1	CASSYLGRGTEAFF
NA	TRBV5-6	TRBJ1-1	CASRAGPAGSRSTEAFF
TRBD2	TRBV5-1	TRBJ2-1	CASSLLAGARHEQFF
NA	TRBV5-4	TRBJ2-1	CASSLSQNYNEQFF
NA	TRBV19	TRBJ1-1	CASSRLPRRANTEAFF
TRBD1	TRBV4-1	TRBJ1-2	CASSQDLWDRRTYGYTF
NA	TRBV5-1	TRBJ2-3	CASSLESGAGDTQYF
NA	TRBV2	TRBJ2-7	CASRDGSYEQYF
TRBD1	TRBV11-2	TRBJ2-5	CASSLGTQGAGETQYF
NA	TRBV11-2	TRBJ2-1	CASSLAGNEQFF
NA	TRBV6-6	TRBJ1-2	CASSYRVANYGYTF
TRBD1	TRBV18	TRBJ1-1	CASSQDRVSEGEAFF
TRBD2	TRBV7-2	TRBJ2-3	CASSLGYGGRLTQYF
NA	TRBV6-5	TRBJ2-2	CASKHTGELFF
NA	TRBV11-2	TRBJ2-5	CASSFNPGALETQYF
NA	TRBV6-5	TRBJ1-1	CASSYFDNTEAFF
TRBD1	TRBV4-1	TRBJ1-4	CASSLQGINEKLFF
TRBD1	TRBV6-5	TRBJ2-3	CASSRQGNTDTQYF